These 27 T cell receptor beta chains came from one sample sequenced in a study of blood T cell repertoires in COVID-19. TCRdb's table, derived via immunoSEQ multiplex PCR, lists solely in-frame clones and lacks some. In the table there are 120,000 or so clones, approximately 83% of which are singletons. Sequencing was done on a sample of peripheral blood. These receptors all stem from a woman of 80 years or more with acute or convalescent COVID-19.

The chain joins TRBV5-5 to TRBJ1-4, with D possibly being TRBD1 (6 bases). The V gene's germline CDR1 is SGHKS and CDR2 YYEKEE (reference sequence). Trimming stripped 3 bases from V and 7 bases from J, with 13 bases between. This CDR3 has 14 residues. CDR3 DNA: TGTGCCAGCAGCTCCAGGGGTATCGGTGAAAAACTGTTTTTT. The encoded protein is CASSSRGIGEKLFF.

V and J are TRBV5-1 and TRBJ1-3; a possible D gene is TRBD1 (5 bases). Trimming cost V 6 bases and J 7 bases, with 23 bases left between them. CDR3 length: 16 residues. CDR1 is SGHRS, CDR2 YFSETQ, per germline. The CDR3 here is CASTPGGARGGNTIYF. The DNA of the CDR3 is TGCGCCAGCACTCCGGGCGGGGCGAGGGGAGGGAACACCATATATTTT.

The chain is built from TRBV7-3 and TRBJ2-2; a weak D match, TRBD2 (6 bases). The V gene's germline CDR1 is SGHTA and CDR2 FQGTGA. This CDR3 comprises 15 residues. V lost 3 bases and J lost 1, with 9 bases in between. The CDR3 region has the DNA TGTGCCAGCAGCTTTGGCGGGGAGAACACCGGGGAGCTGTTTTTT. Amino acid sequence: CASSFGGENTGELFF.

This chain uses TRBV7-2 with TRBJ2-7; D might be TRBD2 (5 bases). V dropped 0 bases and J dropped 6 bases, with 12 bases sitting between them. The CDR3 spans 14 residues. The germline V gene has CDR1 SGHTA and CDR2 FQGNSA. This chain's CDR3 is CASSLAGHRGEQYF. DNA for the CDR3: TGTGCCAGCAGCTTAGCCGGGCACCGGGGCGAGCAGTACTTC.

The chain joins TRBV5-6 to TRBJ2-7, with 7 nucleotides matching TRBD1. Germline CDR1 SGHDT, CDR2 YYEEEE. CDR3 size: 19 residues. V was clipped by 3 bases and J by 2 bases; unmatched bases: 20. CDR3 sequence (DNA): TGTGCCAGCAGCTCCCTCGACAGGGTCGCTGCCCTCCCTACCTACGAGCAGTACGTC. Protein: CASSSLDRVAALPTYEQYV.

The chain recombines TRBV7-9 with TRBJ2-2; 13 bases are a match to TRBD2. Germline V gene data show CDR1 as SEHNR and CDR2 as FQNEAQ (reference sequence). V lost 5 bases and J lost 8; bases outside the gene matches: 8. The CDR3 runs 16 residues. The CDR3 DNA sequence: TGTGCCAGCAGCCCCTTACTAGCGGGGGGGCCTGGGGAGCTGTTTTTT. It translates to CASSPLLAGGPGELFF.

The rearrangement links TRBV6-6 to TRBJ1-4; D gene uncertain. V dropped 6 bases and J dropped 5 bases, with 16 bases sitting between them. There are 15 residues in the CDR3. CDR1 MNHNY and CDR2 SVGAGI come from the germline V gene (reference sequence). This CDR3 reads CASSHIPPGNEKLFF. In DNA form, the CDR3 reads TGTGCCAGCAGCCACATCCCGCCCGGGAATGAAAAACTGTTTTTT.

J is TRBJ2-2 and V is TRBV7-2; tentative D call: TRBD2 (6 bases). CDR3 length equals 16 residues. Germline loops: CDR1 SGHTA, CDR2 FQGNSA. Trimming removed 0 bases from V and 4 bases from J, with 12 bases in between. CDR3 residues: CASSLALRGGTGELFF. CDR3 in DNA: TGTGCCAGCAGCTTAGCACTCCGGGGAGGCACCGGGGAGCTGTTTTTT.

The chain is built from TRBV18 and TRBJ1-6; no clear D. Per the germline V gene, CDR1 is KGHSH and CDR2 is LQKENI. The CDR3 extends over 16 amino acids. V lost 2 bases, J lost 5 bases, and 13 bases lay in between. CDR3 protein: CASSPLGPGNNSPLHF. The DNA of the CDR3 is TGTGCCAGCTCACCATTGGGCCCAGGAAATAATTCACCCCTCCACTTT. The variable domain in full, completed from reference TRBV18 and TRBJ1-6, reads NAGVMQNPRHLVRRRGQEARLRCSPMKGHSHVYWYRQLPEEGLKFMVYLQKENIIDESGMPKERFSAEFPKEGPSILRIQQVVRGDSAAYFCASSPLGPGNNSPLHFGNGTRLTVT.

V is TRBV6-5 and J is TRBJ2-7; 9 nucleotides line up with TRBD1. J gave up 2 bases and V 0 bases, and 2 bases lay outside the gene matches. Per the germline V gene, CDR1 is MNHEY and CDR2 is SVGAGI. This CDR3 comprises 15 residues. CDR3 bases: TGTGCCAGCAGTTACTCGACAGGGGGAACCTACGAGCAGTACTTC. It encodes CASSYSTGGTYEQYF.

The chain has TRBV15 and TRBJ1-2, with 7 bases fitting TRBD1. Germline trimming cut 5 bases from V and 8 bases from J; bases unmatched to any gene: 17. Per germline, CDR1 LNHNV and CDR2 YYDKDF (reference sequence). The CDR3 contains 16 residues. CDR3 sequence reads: CATSGGTAASIRGYTF. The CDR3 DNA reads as TGTGCCACCAGCGGGGGGACAGCCGCCTCTATTAGGGGCTACACCTTC.

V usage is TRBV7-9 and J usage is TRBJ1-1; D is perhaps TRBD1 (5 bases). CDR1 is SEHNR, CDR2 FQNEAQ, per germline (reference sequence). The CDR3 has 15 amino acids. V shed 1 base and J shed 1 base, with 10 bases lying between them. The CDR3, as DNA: TGTGCCAGCAGCTTAGGTGGACATAGGAACACTGAAGCTTTCTTT. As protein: CASSLGGHRNTEAFF. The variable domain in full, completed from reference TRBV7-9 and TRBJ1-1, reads DTGVSQNPRHKITKRGQNVTFRCDPISEHNRLYWYRQTLGQGPEFLTYFQNEAQLEKSRLLSDRFSAERPKGSFSTLEIQRTEQGDSAMYLCASSLGGHRNTEAFFGQGTRLTVV.

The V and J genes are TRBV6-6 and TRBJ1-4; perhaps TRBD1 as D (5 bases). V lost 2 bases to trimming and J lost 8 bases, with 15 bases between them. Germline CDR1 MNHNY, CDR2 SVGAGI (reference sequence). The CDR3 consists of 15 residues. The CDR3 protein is CASSYPQGIGEKLFF. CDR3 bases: TGTGCCAGCAGTTACCCCCAGGGAATAGGCGAAAAACTGTTTTTT.

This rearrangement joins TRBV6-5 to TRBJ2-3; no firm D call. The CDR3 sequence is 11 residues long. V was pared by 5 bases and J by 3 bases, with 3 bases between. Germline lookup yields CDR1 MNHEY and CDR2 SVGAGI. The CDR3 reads CASSLTDTQYF. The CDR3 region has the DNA TGTGCCAGCAGTCTGACAGATACGCAGTATTTT.

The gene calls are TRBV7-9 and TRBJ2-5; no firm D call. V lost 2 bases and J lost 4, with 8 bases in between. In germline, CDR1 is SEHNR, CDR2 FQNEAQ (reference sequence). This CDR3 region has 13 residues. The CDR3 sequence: CASSLSRGETQYF. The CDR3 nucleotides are TGTGCCAGCAGCTTATCCAGAGGAGAGACCCAGTACTTC. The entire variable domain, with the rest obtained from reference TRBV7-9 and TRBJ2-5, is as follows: DTGVSQNPRHKITKRGQNVTFRCDPISEHNRLYWYRQTLGQGPEFLTYFQNEAQLEKSRLLSDRFSAERPKGSFSTLEIQRTEQGDSAMYLCASSLSRGETQYFGPGTRLLVL.

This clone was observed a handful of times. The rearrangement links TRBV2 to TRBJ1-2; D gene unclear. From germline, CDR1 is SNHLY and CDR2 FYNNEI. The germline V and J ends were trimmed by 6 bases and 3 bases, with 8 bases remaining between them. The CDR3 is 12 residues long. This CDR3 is CASSRLDYGYTF. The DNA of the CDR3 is TGTGCCAGCAGCCGACTAGACTATGGCTACACCTTC.

CDR3 protein: CASSLSLGQGRGNGYTF. CDR3 nucleotides: TGCGCCAGCAGCCTTTCCCTGGGCCAGGGCCGGGGGAATGGCTACACCTTC. The chain employs TRBV4-3 and TRBJ1-2; D is perhaps TRBD1 (5 bases). V lost 4 bases, J lost 6 bases, and 24 bases lay in between. The CDR3 contains 17 residues. Germline lookup yields CDR1 LGHNA and CDR2 YSLEER.

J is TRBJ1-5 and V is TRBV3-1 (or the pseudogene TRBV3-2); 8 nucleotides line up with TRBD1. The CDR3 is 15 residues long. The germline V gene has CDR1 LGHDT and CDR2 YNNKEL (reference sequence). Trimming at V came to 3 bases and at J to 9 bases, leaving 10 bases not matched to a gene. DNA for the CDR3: TGTGCCAGCAGCCACAACAGGGGGGCACAGGGGCCCCAGCATTTT. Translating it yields CASSHNRGAQGPQHF.

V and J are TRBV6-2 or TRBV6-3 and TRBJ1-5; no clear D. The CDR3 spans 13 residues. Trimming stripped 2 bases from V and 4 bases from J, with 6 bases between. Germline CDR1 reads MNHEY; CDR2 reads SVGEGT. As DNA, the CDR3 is TGTGCCAGCAGTTACGCGGGGAATCAGCCCCAGCATTTT. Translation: CASSYAGNQPQHF.

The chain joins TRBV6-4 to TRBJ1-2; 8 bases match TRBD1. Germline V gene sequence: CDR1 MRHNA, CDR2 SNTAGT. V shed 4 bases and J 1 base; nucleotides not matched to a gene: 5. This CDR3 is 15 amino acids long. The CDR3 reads CASSARTGNNYGYTF. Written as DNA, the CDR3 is TGTGCCAGCAGTGCCCGGACAGGGAATAACTATGGCTACACCTTC.

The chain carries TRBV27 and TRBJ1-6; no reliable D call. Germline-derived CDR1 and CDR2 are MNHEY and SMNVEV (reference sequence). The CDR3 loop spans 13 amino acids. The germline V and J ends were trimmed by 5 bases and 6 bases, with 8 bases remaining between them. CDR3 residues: CASSHRSNSPLHF. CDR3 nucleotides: TGTGCCAGCAGTCATAGGAGTAATTCACCCCTCCACTTT.

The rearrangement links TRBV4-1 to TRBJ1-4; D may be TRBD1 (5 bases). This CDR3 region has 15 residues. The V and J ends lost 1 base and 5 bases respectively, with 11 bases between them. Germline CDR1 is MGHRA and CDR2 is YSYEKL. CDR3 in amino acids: CASSQGFQGNEKLFF. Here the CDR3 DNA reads TGCGCCAGCAGCCAAGGATTCCAGGGCAATGAAAAACTGTTTTTT.

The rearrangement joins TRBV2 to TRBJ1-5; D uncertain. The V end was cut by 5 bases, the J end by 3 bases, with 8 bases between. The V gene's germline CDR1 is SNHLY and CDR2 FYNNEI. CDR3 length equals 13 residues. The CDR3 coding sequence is TGTGCCAGCAGTACTAGCCCCAATCAGCCCCAGCATTTT. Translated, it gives CASSTSPNQPQHF. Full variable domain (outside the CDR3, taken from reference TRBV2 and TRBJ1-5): EPEVTQTPSHQVTQMGQEVILRCVPISNHLYFYWYRQILGQKVEFLVSFYNNEISEKSEIFDDQFSVERPDGSNFTLKIRSTKLEDSAMYFCASSTSPNQPQHFGDGTRLSIL.

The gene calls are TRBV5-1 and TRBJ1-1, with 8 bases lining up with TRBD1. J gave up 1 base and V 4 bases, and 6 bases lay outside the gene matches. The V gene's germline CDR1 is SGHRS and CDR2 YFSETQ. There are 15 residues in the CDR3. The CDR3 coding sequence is TGCGCCAGCAGCACTCAGGGGGCCAAGAACACTGAAGCTTTCTTT. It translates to CASSTQGAKNTEAFF. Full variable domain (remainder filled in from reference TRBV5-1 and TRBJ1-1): KAGVTQTPRYLIKTRGQQVTLSCSPISGHRSVSWYQQTPGQGLQFLFEYFSETQRNKGNFPGRFSGRQFSNSRSEMNVSTLELGDSALYLCASSTQGAKNTEAFFGQGTRLTVV.

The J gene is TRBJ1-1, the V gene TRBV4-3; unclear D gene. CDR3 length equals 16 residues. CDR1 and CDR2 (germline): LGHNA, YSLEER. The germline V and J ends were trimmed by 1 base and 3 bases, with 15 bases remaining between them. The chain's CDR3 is CASSQGPQVRDTEAFF. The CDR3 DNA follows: TGCGCCAGCAGCCAAGGGCCCCAGGTGCGGGACACTGAAGCTTTCTTT.

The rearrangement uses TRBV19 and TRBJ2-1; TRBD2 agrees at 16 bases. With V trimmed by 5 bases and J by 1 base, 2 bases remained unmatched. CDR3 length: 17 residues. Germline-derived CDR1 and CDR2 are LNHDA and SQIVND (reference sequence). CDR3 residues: CASSGTSGGASYNEQFF. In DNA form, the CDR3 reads TGTGCCAGTAGTGGGACTAGCGGGGGGGCATCCTACAATGAGCAGTTCTTC.

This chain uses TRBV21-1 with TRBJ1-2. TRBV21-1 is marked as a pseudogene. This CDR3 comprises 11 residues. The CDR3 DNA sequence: TGTGCCAGCCCCCGCTCGGGGGGCTACACCTTC. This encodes CASPRSGGYTF.